This TCR beta chain was observed in a study of early T cells in non-severe SARS-CoV-2 infection. This clonotype was detected ten times or more. Its antigen is unknown. Findings and limits, study-wide: VDJdb matching, biased toward anti-spike CD8 responses, missed private and CD4 specificities.

With 2 bases removed from V and 3 bases from J, the gap between germline ends came to 13 bases. This CDR3 is built from 15 residues. CDR1 is MNHEY, CDR2 SVGAGI, per germline. Unique molecular identifiers (one per individual cDNA molecule) were attached. MiXCR, run by TCRdb on the 5' RACE reads, gives a single entry per CDR3 protein. The data contain tens of thousands of distinct CDR3 sequences, approximately 12% of them seen just once; the ten biggest clones take up approximately 1.7%. The chain links TRBV6-5 to TRBJ2-5; D possibly corresponds to TRBD1 (5 bases). The sequence derives from an adult who was a healthcare worker with PCR-confirmed SARS-CoV-2 infection or an uninfected control (not recorded which). Source material: whole blood. The CDR3 spells CASSYGAGEKETQYF. CDR3 DNA sequence: TGTGCCAGCAGTTACGGGGCAGGAGAGAAAGAGACCCAGTACTTC.